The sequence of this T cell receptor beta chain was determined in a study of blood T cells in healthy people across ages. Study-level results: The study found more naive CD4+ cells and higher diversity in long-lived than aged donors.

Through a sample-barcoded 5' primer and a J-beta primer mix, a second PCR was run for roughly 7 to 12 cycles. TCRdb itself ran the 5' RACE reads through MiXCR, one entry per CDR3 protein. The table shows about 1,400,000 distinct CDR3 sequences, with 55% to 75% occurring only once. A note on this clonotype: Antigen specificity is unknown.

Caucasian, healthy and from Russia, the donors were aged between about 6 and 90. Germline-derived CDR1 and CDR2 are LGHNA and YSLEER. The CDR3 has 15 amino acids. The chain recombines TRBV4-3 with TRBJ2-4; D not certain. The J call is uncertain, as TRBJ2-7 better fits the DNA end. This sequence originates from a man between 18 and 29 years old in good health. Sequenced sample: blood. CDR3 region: CASSQMLGSSYEQYF. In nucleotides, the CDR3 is TGCGCCAGCAGCCAAATGCTAGGTTCCTCCTACGAGCAGTACTTC.